The 8 T cell receptor beta chains presented below share a single source sample, sequenced in a study of T cell changes during pregnancy in multiple sclerosis. Measured with immunoSEQ multiplex PCR; TCRdb has only the in-frame clones, and not every one. The sample has fewer than 85,000 clones; about 94% are singletons. The input for sequencing was peripheral blood, taken in the first trimester of pregnancy. The receptor set was obtained from a female donor in good health, enrolled as a control in a pregnancy study.

This clone was recorded once. The gene calls are TRBV13 and TRBJ1-5; unclear D gene. This CDR3 region has 12 residues. V lost 3 bases to trimming and J lost 9 bases, with 9 bases between them. Germline loops: CDR1 PRHDT, CDR2 FYEKMQ (reference sequence). The CDR3 here is CASSFPGGPQHF. CDR3 nucleotides: TGTGCCAGCAGCTTCCCCGGTGGGCCCCAGCATTTT.

This rearrangement joins TRBV13 to TRBJ2-2, with TRBD2 as a possible D gene (5 bases). The V gene's germline CDR1 is PRHDT and CDR2 FYEKMQ (reference sequence). Trimming removed 1 base at V and 5 bases at J, with 11 bases between. This CDR3 contains 15 residues. The CDR3 spells CASSLAGWETGELFF. CDR3 nucleotides: TGTGCCAGCAGCTTAGCGGGCTGGGAGACCGGGGAGCTGTTTTTT.

The chain combines TRBV7-2 with TRBJ2-7, with TRBD1 identical over 8 bases. V lost 1 base to trimming and J lost 5 bases; unmatched junction nucleotides: 7. This CDR3 has 15 residues. Germline V gene lookup returns CDR1 SGHTA and CDR2 FQGNSA. The CDR3 reads CASSLGRGRGNEQYF. The CDR3 DNA sequence: TGTGCCAGCAGCTTAGGCAGGGGGCGTGGGAACGAGCAGTACTTC.

The chain carries TRBV6-5 and TRBJ1-1; maybe TRBD1 (5 bases). V lost 2 bases to trimming and J lost 1 base, with 11 bases between them. CDR3 length equals 15 residues. Germline lookup yields CDR1 MNHEY and CDR2 SVGAGI. In DNA form, the CDR3 reads TGTGCCAGCAGTTACGCAATAGGGGCGAACACTGAAGCTTTCTTT. Translated: CASSYAIGANTEAFF.

The J gene is TRBJ2-4, the V gene TRBV6-5; TRBD2 is a possible D gene (5 bases). Looked up from germline, CDR1 is MNHEY and CDR2 is SVGAGI. This CDR3 region has 16 residues. V gave up 0 bases and J gave up 3 bases, with 12 bases separating them. CDR3 DNA sequence: TGTGCCAGCAGTTACTCGCGTGAGGGAGTCAAAAACATTCAGTACTTC. It yields the protein CASSYSREGVKNIQYF.

The chain carries TRBV7-8 and TRBJ1-1, with a tentative D call TRBD1 (5 bases). Germline CDR1 reads SGHVS; CDR2 reads FQNEAQ. Between the trimmed V and J ends, which lost 1 base and 10 bases, there was a span of 13 bases. CDR3 length: 13 residues. The CDR3 loop is CASSLGQGVSAFF. CDR3 nucleotide sequence: TGTGCCAGCAGCTTAGGGCAGGGTGTGTCAGCTTTCTTT.

The chain uses TRBV2 and TRBJ1-1; tentative D call: TRBD1 (6 bases). The CDR3 spans 14 residues. Germline CDR1 reads SNHLY; CDR2 reads FYNNEI. The V end was cut by 0 bases, the J end by 11 bases, with 16 bases between. In nucleotides, the CDR3 is TGTGCCAGCAGTGAAGCGATGCGGGGGGCATGGGCTTTCTTT. Its protein product is CASSEAMRGAWAFF.

The chain recombines TRBV9 with TRBJ1-1, with a tentative D call TRBD1 (5 bases). Per the germline V gene, CDR1 is SGDLS and CDR2 is YYNGEE. V dropped 5 bases and J dropped 1 base, with 12 bases sitting between them. The CDR3 is made up of 14 amino acids. This CDR3 reads CASSPTGGNTEAFF. The CDR3, as DNA: TGTGCCAGCAGTCCCACGGGGGGGAACACTGAAGCTTTCTTT.